Listed below are T cell receptor beta chains from one sample, sequenced in a study of OX40 agonist ivuxolimab in advanced cancers. Produced via immunoSEQ multiplex PCR; TCRdb's table is partial and in-frame only. The sample holds tens of thousands of clones, 94% seen once. The material sequenced was CD4+ or CD8+ T cells sorted from blood, taken in a trial of the OX40 agonist ivuxolimab. These receptors were obtained from an adult with an advanced solid tumor such as melanoma, head and neck, liver or kidney cancer. Both conserved end residues are part of each CDR3. Fields, in order: D gene, V gene, CDR3 length, J gene, clone size, CDR3 protein, CDR3 DNA. D genes are given only for firm matches. Clone size is stated in some rows and not others, as once, few, many or a class when expanded.

D: TRBD2
V: TRBV29-1
length: 14
J: TRBJ2-3
size: -
CDR3: CSSAGAPGADTQYF
DNA: TGCAGCTCAGCGGGAGCGCCAGGGGCAGATACGCAGTATTTT

D: TRBD1
V: TRBV12-5
length: 16
J: TRBJ1-1
size: -
CDR3: CASGLGDREMNTEAFF
DNA: TGTGCTAGTGGTTTGGGAGACAGGGAGATGAACACTGAAGCTTTCTTT

D: TRBD1
V: TRBV2
length: 16
J: TRBJ2-2
size: -
CDR3: CASRGRDRVNTGELFF
DNA: TGTGCCAGCAGAGGTCGGGACAGGGTCAACACCGGGGAGCTGTTTTTT

D: TRBD1
V: TRBV30
length: 12
J: TRBJ1-2
size: -
CDR3: CAWDDRERGYTF
DNA: TGTGCCTGGGACGACAGGGAACGTGGCTACACCTTC

D: -
V: TRBV14
length: 14
J: TRBJ2-1
size: -
CDR3: CASSQEGRNNEQFF
DNA: TGTGCCAGCAGCCAAGAAGGCAGAAACAATGAGCAGTTCTTC

D: -
V: TRBV19
length: 12
J: TRBJ2-1
size: -
CDR3: CASMTEYNEQFF
DNA: TGTGCCAGTATGACAGAATACAATGAGCAGTTCTTC

D: TRBD1
V: TRBV5-4
length: 13
J: TRBJ1-4
size: -
CDR3: CASGTATGEKLFF
DNA: TGTGCCAGCGGGACAGCGACTGGTGAAAAACTGTTTTTT

D: -
V: TRBV4-1
length: 15
J: TRBJ1-4
size: -
CDR3: CASSQDAGSNEKLFF
DNA: TGCGCCAGCAGCCAAGACGCCGGGAGCAATGAAAAACTGTTTTTT

D: -
V: TRBV6-5
length: 13
J: TRBJ1-2
size: -
CDR3: CASKGLSHYGYTF
DNA: TGTGCCAGCAAAGGCCTCTCCCACTATGGCTACACCTTC

D: TRBD1
V: TRBV5-6
length: 16
J: TRBJ1-4
size: once
CDR3: CASSRLRGQRGEKLFF
DNA: TGTGCCAGCAGCCGTTTAAGGGGGCAGAGAGGTGAAAAACTGTTTTTT

D: TRBD2
V: TRBV6-8
length: 17
J: TRBJ2-3
size: -
CDR3: CASSYSRTSGARDTQYF
DNA: TGTGCCAGCAGTTACTCGAGGACTAGCGGGGCCCGGGATACGCAGTATTTT

D: TRBD2
V: TRBV15
length: 13
J: TRBJ2-2
size: -
CDR3: CATRAGKSGELFF
DNA: TGTGCCACAAGAGCGGGAAAGTCCGGGGAGCTGTTTTTT

D: -
V: TRBV4-3
length: 15
J: TRBJ2-7
size: -
CDR3: CASSQGPPGAYEQYF
DNA: TGCGCCAGCAGCCAAGGGCCCCCGGGGGCTTACGAGCAGTACTTC

D: -
V: TRBV27
length: 15
J: TRBJ1-2
size: -
CDR3: CASSLLSSVFSGYTF
DNA: TGTGCCAGCAGTTTATTGTCCAGTGTGTTCAGTGGCTACACCTTC

D: -
V: TRBV19
length: 15
J: TRBJ2-7
size: once
CDR3: CASSIGGGLTYEQYF
DNA: TGTGCCAGTAGTATAGGGGGAGGCCTCACCTACGAGCAGTACTTC

D: TRBD1
V: TRBV9
length: 15
J: TRBJ2-1
size: -
CDR3: CASSSDRGSYNEQFF
DNA: TGTGCCAGCAGCTCCGACAGGGGCTCCTACAATGAGCAGTTCTTC